Each of the 3 T cell receptor beta chains below was sequenced from the same sample in a study of beta chain features in type 1 diabetes. Study-wide points: Shorter TCRB CDR3s, moderately but significantly so, marked every one of the four CD4+ subsets in Type 1 diabetes patients.

Since all of the isolated RNA was reverse transcribed, expressed TCRB transcripts were what got sequenced. Some clones are missing from TCRdb's copy, which holds only in-frame ones; the method was immunoSEQ multiplex PCR. Of 630,000 or so clones listed, roughly 13% are singletons. These receptors lack a known antigen. The specimen was naive CD4+ T cells from blood. These receptors originate from a man between 18 and 29 years old with type 1 diabetes.

In nucleotides, the CDR3 is TGTGCCAGCAGTGAAGCGCCTACCCCCGTGCAAGGGACTGAAGCTTTCTTT. It is translated as CASSEAPTPVQGTEAFF. V gene TRBV2 combines with J gene TRBJ1-1; D not certain. The CDR3 extends over 17 amino acids. Germline V lookup: CDR1 SNHLY, CDR2 FYNNEI. The V end was cut by 0 bases, the J end by 5 bases, with 19 bases between.

J is TRBJ2-1 and V is TRBV11-2; tentatively, D is TRBD2 (5 bases). CDR3 length equals 16 residues. Germline CDR1 SGHAT, CDR2 FQNNGV. Trimming cost V 5 bases and J 7 bases, with 21 bases left between them. The CDR3 here is CASSPREGRASNEQFF. The CDR3 bases are TGTGCCAGCAGCCCCCGCGAAGGGCGGGCGAGTAATGAGCAGTTCTTC.

In its sample, this clone was seen a few times. This chain connects TRBV5-4 to TRBJ2-5; the match to TRBD2 covers 12 bases. V dropped 4 bases and J dropped 4; count of bases not matched to a gene: 8. CDR1 and CDR2 (germline): SGHNT, YYREEE (reference sequence). The CDR3 runs 16 residues. DNA for the CDR3: TGTGCCAGCAGCCCGAGACTAGCGGGAGAAACAGAGACCCAGTACTTC. It specifies CASSPRLAGETETQYF.